The entry below gives a single TCR beta chain sequence along with its context. Its antigen remains unknown. The data were obtained in a study of beta chain features in type 1 diabetes. Study-wide results and caveats: The study found moderately but significantly shorter TCRB CDR3s in all four CD4+ subsets of Type 1 diabetes patients.

Expressed TCRB transcripts were sequenced because the isolated RNA had all been reverse transcribed beforehand. The assay was immunoSEQ multiplex PCR, and TCRdb's table has in-frame clones only and misses some. Here the sample spans 640,000 or so clones, 13% being singletons. Sequencing was done on a sample of naive CD4+ T cells from blood. This clonotype was sampled from a man between 18 and 35 years old with type 1 diabetes.

CDR3 residues: CASRGAGALNTQYF. The CDR3 DNA reads as TGTGCCTCCCGAGGAGCGGGGGCTTTGAATACGCAGTATTTT. The J gene is TRBJ2-3, the V gene TRBV30; 8 bases line up with TRBD2. The CDR3 sequence is 14 residues long. V dropped 7 bases and J dropped 7; count of bases not matched to a gene: 13. Per germline, CDR1 GTSNPN and CDR2 SVGIG (reference sequence).